The entry below gives a single TCR beta chain sequence along with its context. Produced via immunoSEQ multiplex PCR; TCRdb's table is partial and in-frame only. Here the sample spans tens of thousands of clones, 88% being singletons. This specimen comes from a study of OX40 agonist ivuxolimab in advanced cancers. Study context: Prior checkpoint blockade (anti-PD-1, anti-PD-L1 or anti-CTLA-4) was permitted; approximately 40% had it.

The V gene's germline CDR1 is MNHNY and CDR2 SVGAGI (reference sequence). This CDR3 spans 13 amino acids. The V segment lost 6 bases and the J segment 6 bases; nucleotides outside the gene matches: 6. The chain uses TRBV6-6 and TRBJ1-2, with 8 bases identical to TRBD1. The sequence was collected from an adult with an advanced solid tumor such as melanoma, head and neck, liver or kidney cancer. The sample consisted of CD4+ or CD8+ T cells sorted from blood, taken in a trial of the OX40 agonist ivuxolimab. This CDR3 reads CASSNNRGDGYTF. CDR3 DNA: TGTGCCAGCAGCAATAACAGGGGGGATGGCTACACCTTC.